This T cell receptor (beta chain) was sequenced in a study of long-term antiretroviral therapy in people with HIV. Post-ART PBMC samples numbered at least two per donor, and pre-ART ones at least one. This CDR3 has 16 amino acids. Germline lookup yields CDR1 LNHDA and CDR2 SQIVND (reference sequence). With V trimmed by 5 bases and J by 9 bases, 9 bases remained unmatched. Details on this clone: The target antigen is unknown.

Overall study findings and caveats: HIV repertoires covered narrower CDR3 length ranges than controls did. Drawn between the mid-2000s and the late 2010s, the blood was possibly obtained under older ART regimens.

Survey level was the resolution at which the v3.0 immunoSEQ assay ran. Measured with immunoSEQ multiplex PCR; TCRdb has only the in-frame clones, and not every one. The table records 18,000 or so clones, 85% to 90% of them present only once. The chain has TRBV19 and TRBJ2-3; 15 nucleotides match TRBD2. This specimen was unsorted PBMCs, taken 4.2 years after starting antiretroviral therapy. The TCR was taken from a man in his fifties with HIV. The CDR3 sequence: CASSPRTSGGGETQYF. CDR3 bases: TGTGCCAGTAGTCCTCGGACTAGCGGGGGGGGAGAGACGCAGTATTTT.